This TCR beta chain was documented in a study of T cells in Graves' hyperthyroidism and ophthalmopathy. CDR1 and CDR2 (germline): KGHSH, LQKENI. With 0 bases removed from V and 1 base from J, the gap between germline ends came to 6 bases. The CDR3 runs 14 residues. From RNA transcripts, TCR beta CDR3 regions were amplified. The HTBI primer set served for first-round RT-PCR of the TCR CDR3. A single record per CDR3 protein comes from TCRdb applying MiXCR to the multiplex PCR reads. The sample shows under 700,000 distinct CDR3 sequences, 16% of them seen only once. This clonotype appeared many times. The sample taken for sequencing was blood. The V and J genes are TRBV18 and TRBJ1-1, with D uncertain. The receptor's source is a woman under 30 with Graves' hyperthyroidism. The CDR3 sequence is CASSPPSSNTEAFF. The CDR3 nucleotides read TGTGCCAGCTCACCACCGTCCTCGAACACTGAAGCTTTCTTT.